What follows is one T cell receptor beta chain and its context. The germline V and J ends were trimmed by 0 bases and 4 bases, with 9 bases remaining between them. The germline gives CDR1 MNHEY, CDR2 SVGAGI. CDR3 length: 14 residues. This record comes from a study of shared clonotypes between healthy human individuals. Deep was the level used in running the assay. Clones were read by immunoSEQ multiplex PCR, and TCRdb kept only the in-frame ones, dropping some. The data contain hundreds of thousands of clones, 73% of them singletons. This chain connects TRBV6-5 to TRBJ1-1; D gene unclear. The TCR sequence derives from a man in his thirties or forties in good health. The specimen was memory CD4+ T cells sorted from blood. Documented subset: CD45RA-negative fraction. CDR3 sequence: CASSYSRIGTEAFF. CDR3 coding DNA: TGTGCCAGCAGTTACTCGAGGATCGGCACTGAAGCTTTCTTT.